This T cell receptor (beta chain) was captured by sequencing in a study of T cell responses to AZD1222 COVID-19 vaccine. The repertoire was sequenced with immunoSEQ multiplex PCR; TCRdb's copy has only in-frame clones and lacks some. Of about 120,000 clones in the sample, approximately 90% were seen once. Trimming at V came to 1 base and at J to 4 bases, leaving 3 bases not matched to a gene. The CDR3 contains 16 residues. Germline V CDR1 and CDR2: SEHNR, FQNEAQ (reference sequence). The sample was peripheral blood, taken on day 0 of AZD1222 vaccination. J is TRBJ1-4 and V is TRBV7-9; 10 bases fit TRBD1. The clonotype comes from an adult in good health. The DNA for the CDR3 is TGTGCCAGCAGCTTAGAGGGACAGGGGTATAATGAAAAACTGTTTTTT. Its translation is CASSLEGQGYNEKLFF.